Below are 30 T cell receptor beta chains sequenced from a single sample in a study of blood T cell repertoires in COVID-19. Method: immunoSEQ multiplex PCR; TCRdb's copy keeps in-frame clones and lacks some. The sample carries a few hundred thousand clones, 85% to 90% recorded once. The specimen was peripheral blood. The receptors here all came from a man aged 18 to 35 with COVID-19, enrolled during active disease.

V is TRBV27 and J is TRBJ1-2; 7 bases map to TRBD1. J lost 4 bases, V lost 6 bases, and 8 bases had no gene match. CDR1 and CDR2 (germline): MNHEY, SMNVEV (reference sequence). The CDR3 is 14 residues long. The CDR3 loop reads CASRIQGRSYGYTF. CDR3 bases: TGTGCCAGCAGGATACAGGGGAGGAGCTATGGCTACACCTTC.

The V gene is TRBV3-1 (or the pseudogene TRBV3-2), the J gene TRBJ1-3; D gene uncertain. The germline gives CDR1 LGHDT, CDR2 YNNKEL (reference sequence). The V end lost 4 bases, the J end lost 0 bases, and 13 bases lay between the germline ends. The CDR3 covers 16 residues. The CDR3 DNA sequence: TGTGCCAGCAGCCCCTTCGGTGGTAGCTCTGGAAACACCATATATTTT. Translated: CASSPFGGSSGNTIYF.

This clone came up once. The gene calls are TRBV6-1 and TRBJ2-1; D call uncertain. This CDR3 spans 16 amino acids. Germline CDR1 MNHNS, CDR2 SASEGT. V was trimmed by 2 bases and J by 1 base, leaving 12 bases between them. CDR3 sequence: CASSELAGRSYNEQFF. CDR3 coding DNA: TGTGCCAGCAGTGAATTGGCAGGCCGATCCTACAATGAGCAGTTCTTC.

The chain employs TRBV19 and TRBJ2-7, with 11 bases that match TRBD2. This CDR3 region has 17 residues. Germline trimming cut 4 bases from V and 0 bases from J; bases unmatched to any gene: 8. The V gene's germline CDR1 is LNHDA and CDR2 SQIVND (reference sequence). DNA of the CDR3: TGTGCCAGTAGTAAGAAGACTAGCGGGGTAATCTCCTACGAGCAGTACTTC. It specifies CASSKKTSGVISYEQYF.

The rearrangement joins TRBV5-1 to TRBJ1-4; TRBD1 matches at 7 bases. Germline V gene data show CDR1 as SGHRS and CDR2 as YFSETQ. With V trimmed by 0 bases and J by 7 bases, 9 bases remained unmatched. The length of the CDR3 is 16 residues. CDR3 loop: CASSLDRGSRGEKLFF. Here the CDR3 DNA reads TGCGCCAGCAGCTTGGACAGGGGATCAAGGGGTGAAAAACTGTTTTTT. Looking up the rest from reference TRBV5-1 and TRBJ1-4 gives the full variable domain: KAGVTQTPRYLIKTRGQQVTLSCSPISGHRSVSWYQQTPGQGLQFLFEYFSETQRNKGNFPGRFSGRQFSNSRSEMNVSTLELGDSALYLCASSLDRGSRGEKLFFGSGTQLSVL.

V and J are TRBV3-1 (or the pseudogene TRBV3-2) and TRBJ2-7; 10 bases align to TRBD1. After removal of 5 bases from V and 2 bases from J, the junction contained 6 bases not matched to a gene. Per the germline V gene, CDR1 is LGHDT and CDR2 is YNNKEL (reference sequence). This CDR3 spans 15 amino acids. The CDR3 spells CASSTRDRGAYEQYF. The CDR3 DNA reads as TGTGCCAGCAGCACCCGGGACAGGGGAGCCTACGAGCAGTACTTC.

This sequence joins TRBV11-2 and TRBJ1-2; 7 bases agree with TRBD1. V lost 5 bases to trimming and J lost 7 bases; unmatched junction nucleotides: 16. Germline CDR1 SGHAT, CDR2 FQNNGV. There are 16 residues in the CDR3. In nucleotides, the CDR3 is TGTGCCAGCAGCCAAATACTCGGACAGGCAAGCGGTGGCTACACCTTC. It translates to CASSQILGQASGGYTF.

This rearrangement joins TRBV24-1 to TRBJ2-4; D may be TRBD1 (5 bases). The CDR3 runs to 15 residues. The V end was cut by 2 bases, the J end by 0 bases, with 7 bases between. CDR1 is KGHDR and CDR2 is SFDVKD in the germline V gene. In DNA, the CDR3 is TGTGCCACCAGTGATTCCGACAGAGCCAAAAACATTCAGTACTTC. It translates to CATSDSDRAKNIQYF.

The gene calls are TRBV19 and TRBJ1-2; D not resolved. This CDR3 region has 13 residues. V was trimmed by 5 bases and J by 3 bases, leaving 10 bases between them. The V gene's germline CDR1 is LNHDA and CDR2 SQIVND (reference sequence). The chain's CDR3 is CASSLGQDYGYTF. The CDR3 region has the DNA TGTGCCAGTAGTCTGGGCCAAGACTATGGCTACACCTTC.

This clone appeared once. The rearrangement uses TRBV7-9 and TRBJ2-2; 8 bases are shared with TRBD2. CDR3 length equals 18 residues. Trimming cost V 2 bases and J 0 bases; bases outside gene matches: 8. CDR1 SEHNR and CDR2 FQNEAQ come from the germline V gene (reference sequence). CDR3 bases: TGTGCCAGCAGCTTATTTCGGGGGGGCGGTTCGAACACCGGGGAGCTGTTTTTT. Translated: CASSLFRGGGSNTGELFF.

The V call is TRBV30, the J call TRBJ1-1; D gene unclear. Germline loops: CDR1 GTSNPN, CDR2 SVGIG (reference sequence). V shed 0 bases and J shed 5 bases, with 22 bases lying between them. The CDR3 runs 17 residues. CDR3 residues: CAWSVRVRGRLRTEAFF. CDR3 DNA: TGTGCCTGGAGTGTACGCGTGCGGGGTCGGCTGAGAACTGAAGCTTTCTTT.

Worth noting for this clone: One junction end does not reproduce the germline sequence, and a read error may be involved. The gene calls are TRBV7-9 and TRBJ2-5; 9 bases agree with TRBD2. Germline loops: CDR1 SEHNR, CDR2 FQNEAQ (reference sequence). The CDR3 runs to 15 residues. CDR3 coding DNA: TGTGCCAGCAGCCTAGCCTTAGCGGGGGTTGAGACCCAGTACTTC. Translating it yields CASSLALAGVETQYF.

The chain recombines TRBV12-1 with TRBJ2-1; TRBD2 is taken as the D call from the table, unchecked against the DNA. TRBV12-1 is a pseudogene segment. This CDR3 comprises 13 residues. CDR3 amino acids: CASSSGTRDEQFF. CDR3 nucleotides: TGTGCCAGCAGCTCGGGGACTAGAGATGAGCAGTTCTTC.

This rearrangement joins TRBV2 to TRBJ1-2; TRBD1 might be the D (5 bases). V gave up 3 bases and J gave up 4 bases, with 9 bases separating them. The germline V gene has CDR1 SNHLY and CDR2 FYNNEI. The CDR3 has 13 amino acids. CDR3 amino acids: CASSDSGLYGYTF. The DNA of the CDR3 is TGTGCCAGCAGTGACTCAGGGCTCTATGGCTACACCTTC.

The genes are TRBV5-8 and TRBJ2-2; possibly TRBD1 for D (6 bases). V lost 0 bases to trimming and J lost 3 bases, with 15 bases between them. This CDR3 spans 17 amino acids. Germline V gene lookup returns CDR1 SGHTS and CDR2 YDEGEE. The DNA for the CDR3 is TGTGCCAGCAGCTTGGTGTTCTCCGGGACATACACCGGGGAGCTGTTTTTT. Residues: CASSLVFSGTYTGELFF.

The genes are TRBV25-1 and TRBJ2-1; TRBD1 aligns across 7 bases. Germline values: CDR1 MGHDK, CDR2 SYGVNS. The ends lost 8 bases at V and 7 bases at J; junction bases unmatched: 14. The CDR3 sequence is 15 residues long. The CDR3 is CASSDTGQMGNEQFF. CDR3 nucleotide sequence: TGTGCCAGCTCCGACACGGGACAGATGGGTAATGAGCAGTTCTTC.

The J gene is TRBJ2-5, the V gene TRBV6-1; the D gene is possibly TRBD1 (6 bases). Between the trimmed V and J ends, which lost 1 base and 4 bases, there was a span of 10 bases. Germline CDR1 MNHNS, CDR2 SASEGT. The CDR3 contains 14 residues. This CDR3 is CASSEDRVVETQYF. CDR3 coding DNA: TGTGCCAGCAGTGAAGACAGGGTCGTAGAGACCCAGTACTTC.

The gene calls are TRBV13 and TRBJ2-1, with TRBD1 matching over 9 bases. V was pared by 3 bases and J by 15 bases, with 18 bases of the junction left unmatched. The CDR3 loop spans 16 amino acids. The germline CDR1 and CDR2 sequences are PRHDT and FYEKMQ (reference sequence). CDR3 coding DNA: TGTGCCAGCAGCTTTCAAAATATGGGTTCCGGGACAGGGTGGTTCTTC. It translates to CASSFQNMGSGTGWFF.

This rearrangement joins TRBV15 to TRBJ2-3; 12 bases line up with TRBD2. V shed 5 bases, J shed 5 bases, and the junction held 8 bases outside the gene matches. The V gene's germline CDR1 is LNHNV and CDR2 YYDKDF (reference sequence). The CDR3 consists of 16 residues. The CDR3 DNA sequence: TGTGCCACCAGCGCCCGACTAGCGGGGGTAGGAGATACGCAGTATTTT. It is translated as CATSARLAGVGDTQYF.

The genes are TRBV19 and TRBJ1-5; 7 bases fit TRBD1. The CDR3 is made up of 16 amino acids. CDR1 and CDR2 (germline): LNHDA, SQIVND (reference sequence). V lost 3 bases and J lost 2; bases outside the gene matches: 7. The CDR3 bases are TGTGCCAGTAGTATGCCACAGGGGTTGGGCAATCAGCCCCAGCATTTT. Residues: CASSMPQGLGNQPQHF.

The chain has TRBV12-5 and TRBJ2-1, with D possibly TRBD2 on 5 matching bases. Trimming took off 3 bases at V and 5 bases at J, with 8 bases between the two ends. Germline V lookup: CDR1 LGHNT, CDR2 FRNRAP. The CDR3 loop spans 13 amino acids. CDR3 protein: CASGFYGDNEQFF. CDR3 DNA: TGTGCTAGTGGTTTCTACGGGGACAATGAGCAGTTCTTC. The whole variable domain, remainder taken from reference TRBV12-5 and TRBJ2-1, is DARVTQTPRHKVTEMGQEVTMRCQPILGHNTVFWYRQTMMQGLELLAYFRNRAPLDDSGMPKDRFSAEMPDATLATLKIQPSEPRDSAVYFCASGFYGDNEQFFGPGTRLTVL.

The chain carries TRBV10-3 and TRBJ2-2; 12 nucleotides align to TRBD2. Germline lookup yields CDR1 ENHRY and CDR2 SYGVKD. The CDR3 is 18 residues long. The V gene end was trimmed by 3 bases and the J gene end by 4 bases; junction bases not matched to a gene: 9. The CDR3 sequence is CAISDMTSGRRGTGELFF. The CDR3 bases are TGTGCCATCAGTGACATGACTAGCGGGAGAAGGGGCACCGGGGAGCTGTTTTTT.

This sequence joins TRBV5-5 and TRBJ1-6; 7 nucleotides agree with TRBD1. V lost 0 bases and J lost 7; bases outside the gene matches: 4. There are 15 residues in the CDR3. Germline CDR1 and CDR2: SGHKS and YYEKEE (reference sequence). The CDR3 nucleotides are TGTGCCAGCAGCTTGGAAGGGGGCGCAAATTCACCCCTCCACTTT. Its protein is CASSLEGGANSPLHF.

The chain has TRBV3-1 (or the pseudogene TRBV3-2) and TRBJ2-7; 8 bases are a match to TRBD2. V lost 3 bases to trimming and J lost 3 bases; unmatched junction nucleotides: 7. CDR1 is LGHDT and CDR2 is YNNKEL in the germline V gene (reference sequence). The CDR3 consists of 15 residues. CDR3 in amino acids: CASSQAAGGYYEQYF. DNA of the CDR3: TGTGCCAGCAGCCAGGCGGCGGGGGGATACTACGAGCAGTACTTC.

The rearrangement links TRBV2 to TRBJ2-5, with 8 bases matching TRBD2. The CDR3 runs 16 residues. With 10 bases clipped from V and 5 bases from J, the junction kept 18 bases outside the gene matches. Germline V gives CDR1 SNHLY, CDR2 FYNNEI. The CDR3 bases are TGTGCCACCAAAGGGTCGCCCGGGAGGGCGAGGGAGACCCAGTACTTC. Its protein is CATKGSPGRARETQYF.

The chain links TRBV5-8 to TRBJ1-5, with unresolved D. The CDR3 has 15 amino acids. The V gene lost 2 bases and the J gene lost 6 bases, with 15 bases spanning the gap. Germline V lookup: CDR1 SGHTS, CDR2 YDEGEE. This CDR3 reads CASSLDDTARQPQHF. The CDR3 coding sequence is TGTGCCAGCAGCTTAGACGACACGGCGCGTCAGCCCCAGCATTTT.

The V gene is TRBV6-5, the J gene TRBJ2-7, with D perhaps TRBD2 (5 bases). Germline V gene sequence: CDR1 MNHEY, CDR2 SVGAGI. With 0 bases removed from V and 0 bases from J, the gap between germline ends came to 12 bases. This CDR3 has 16 residues. CDR3 sequence: CASSYSWTESSYEQYF. CDR3 coding DNA: TGTGCCAGCAGTTACTCTTGGACTGAGAGCTCCTACGAGCAGTACTTC.

With respect to this clone: Its ends do not fully match the called genes, so a read error is possible. This specimen includes other DNA sequences encoding the same CDR3. This chain uses TRBV5-5 with TRBJ1-1, with TRBD1 identical over 7 bases. The CDR3 extends over 15 amino acids. The germline gives CDR1 SGHKS, CDR2 YYEKEE (reference sequence). CDR3 amino acids: CASSLRQGGATEAFF. CDR3 DNA: TGTGCTAGCAGCCTCCGACAGGGTGGGGCCACTGAAGCTTTCTTT.

The rearrangement joins TRBV5-1 to TRBJ2-2; D may be TRBD1 (5 bases). This CDR3 comprises 16 residues. With 4 bases removed from V and 7 bases from J, the gap between germline ends came to 20 bases. Germline V gene sequence: CDR1 SGHRS, CDR2 YFSETQ. The CDR3 protein is CASSGRGREESGELFF. CDR3 coding DNA: TGCGCCAGCAGCGGCAGAGGCAGGGAAGAGAGCGGGGAGCTGTTTTTT.

The chain recombines TRBV27 with TRBJ2-3; 7 positions match TRBD2. This CDR3 region has 14 residues. V lost 0 bases to trimming and J lost 9 bases; unmatched junction nucleotides: 6. Germline values: CDR1 MNHEY, CDR2 SMNVEV (reference sequence). The CDR3 sequence is CASSLSTSSHTQYF. CDR3 nucleotide sequence: TGTGCCAGCAGTTTATCGACTAGCTCGCACACGCAGTATTTT.